The T cell receptor (beta chain) under discussion was sequenced for a study of blood T cell repertoires in COVID-19. The wider study: Spain, Italy and the United States supplied samples that represented acute and convalescent COVID-19. T cells, B-cell-depleted T cells, or PBMCs supplied cDNA or gDNA.

Germline lookup yields CDR1 LGHDT and CDR2 YNNKEL (reference sequence). V dropped 1 base and J dropped 6; count of bases not matched to a gene: 2. This CDR3 region has 14 residues. There are a few counts of this clone. Original handling: Estimated nucleated cell counts came from reference gene primer amplification. Profiled with immunoSEQ multiplex PCR; TCRdb holds only in-frame clones, not every one. V, J and clone size are those of that table, while D and trimming were read from the DNA. The sample lists 200,000 to 300,000 clones, 87% occurring once. This receptor was identified in a woman aged 35 to 49 who had recovered from COVID-19. Input material: peripheral blood. V and J are TRBV3-1 (or the pseudogene TRBV3-2) and TRBJ1-4, with 7 bases fitting TRBD1. CDR3 loop: CASSQAGGDEKLFF. In DNA, the CDR3 is TGTGCCAGCAGCCAAGCAGGGGGTGATGAAAAACTGTTTTTT.